This T cell receptor (beta chain) was captured in a study of human T cells and chemical hapten exposure. TCRdb fed the RACE reads into MiXCR, producing one record per CDR3 protein. This sample has 240,000 or so distinct CDR3 sequences, with approximately 8.6% found just once. Specified time point: pre-sensitization, week 0. As to treatment: therapeutic diphenylcyclopropenone sensitization with weekly scalp DPC. CDR3 length: 14 amino acids. V trimming: 7 bases; J trimming: 7 bases; junction bases outside the gene matches: 11. Germline CDR1 SGDLS, CDR2 YYNGEE. The V call is TRBV9, the J call TRBJ2-3; 8 bases line up with TRBD2. Sequences were derived from whole blood, sampled in connection with sensitization to the hapten diphenylcyclopropenone (DPC). The receptor was isolated from a middle-aged woman with alopecia areata. Some clones in this sample may be carry-over from other donors' samples. In DNA, the CDR3 is TGTGCCAGCGGCAATCGGGAGGGCCAGAATACGCAGTATTTT. This sequence encodes CASGNREGQNTQYF.